The entry that follows covers one TCR beta chain sequence. Its antigen is as yet unknown. The sample originates from a study of shared clonotypes between healthy human individuals. Several immunoSEQ 96-well plates shared each subset's DNA, each plate a replicate. Some clones are missing from TCRdb's copy, which holds only in-frame ones; the method was immunoSEQ multiplex PCR. The top ten clones hold approximately 2% of a sample with 780,000 or so clones, 55% to 75% of them seen once. Germline loops: CDR1 SEHNR, CDR2 FQNEAQ (reference sequence). The CDR3 consists of 18 residues. V dropped 0 bases and J dropped 2 bases, with 14 bases sitting between them. General observations from the study: It was observed that roughly 4.8% of naive CD4 clonotypes were shared across several donors. Memory subsets generally showed smaller estimated richness than naive subsets did. Non-shared clonotypes had lower generation probabilities than those shared by all four donors.

The sequenced material came from memory CD4+ T cells sorted from blood. Subset denoted: CD45RA-negative fraction. The receptor was derived from a woman in her twenties or thirties in good health. V is TRBV7-9 and J is TRBJ2-6; no clear D gene. CDR3 bases: TGTGCCAGCAGCTTAGCGGAAAGGGTTCTAGCTGGGGCCAACGTCCTGACTTTC. It encodes CASSLAERVLAGANVLTF.